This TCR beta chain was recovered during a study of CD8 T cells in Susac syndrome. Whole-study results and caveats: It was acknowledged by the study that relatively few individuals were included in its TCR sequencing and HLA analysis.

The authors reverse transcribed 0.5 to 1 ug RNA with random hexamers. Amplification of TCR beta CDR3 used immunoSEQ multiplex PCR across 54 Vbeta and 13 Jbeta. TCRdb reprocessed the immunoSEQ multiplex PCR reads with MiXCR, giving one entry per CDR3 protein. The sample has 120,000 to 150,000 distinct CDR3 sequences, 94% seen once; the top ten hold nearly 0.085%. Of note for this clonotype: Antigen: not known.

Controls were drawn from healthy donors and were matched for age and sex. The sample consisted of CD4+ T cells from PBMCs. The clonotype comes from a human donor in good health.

CDR3 DNA sequence: TGCAGTGCTAGCTTGGACTCCGGGGGCGGGCAGTACTTC. Its protein product is CSASLDSGGGQYF. The chain is built from TRBV20-1 and TRBJ2-7, with D perhaps TRBD1 or TRBD2 (6 bases each). This CDR3 comprises 13 residues. The germline V and J ends were trimmed by 3 bases and 9 bases, with 18 bases remaining between them. CDR1 is DFQATT and CDR2 is SNEGSKA in the germline V gene (reference sequence).